Below, one T cell receptor beta chain is given with its context. Its antigen remains undetermined. No base quality values were provided; no much bigger clone lies one nucleotide off. The data belong to a study of OX40 agonist ivuxolimab in advanced cancers. Looking at the study overall: Ivuxolimab was an agonistic, fully human IgG2 monoclonal antibody directed against OX40 (CD134), a costimulatory receptor. Intravenous ivuxolimab was administered to patients every 2 weeks at six dose levels: 0.01, 0.1, 0.3, 1.5, 3 and 10 mg/kg. Among the roughly 50 dose-escalation patients, 19 had hepatocellular carcinoma, about 15 melanoma, 9 renal cell carcinoma and 9 head and neck cancer. The dose-escalation cohort was roughly 83% male with a mean age of approximately 59 years, ranging from roughly 20 to 80. Patients were allowed to have had prior anti-PD-1, anti-PD-L1 or anti-CTLA-4 therapy, and around 37% of the dose-escalation patients had previously received checkpoint inhibitors. Partial responses occurred in three dose-escalation patients: two with cutaneous melanoma and one with hepatocellular carcinoma. Peripheral TCRbeta sequencing was intended to test whether TCR sequence diversity was altered and clonal T-cell expansion was caused by ivuxolimab. The paper reports the monotherapy dose-escalation portion (N of about 54 patients) of the phase I ivuxolimab trial. Here is what the overall study found, with its caveats: Partial responders in the 0.1-3.0 mg/kg groups had among the lowest normalized peripheral clonal expansion, especially among CD8+ T cells. The antigen specificity of the clonally expanded peripheral T cells was not determined. At doses of 0.1 to 3.0 mg/kg, clonal expansion of both CD4+ and CD8+ T cells in blood was seen between baseline and week 6. Low levels of normalized T-cell clonal expansion were also seen in some nonresponding patients. After ivuxolimab, expanded clones were on average more numerous among CD8+ T cells than among CD4+ T cells.

Patients with a history of autoimmune disease or receiving systemic immunosuppression were excluded from the trial. Peripheral blood for TCR sequencing was drawn from every dose cohort at baseline, at cycle 4 day 1 and at cycle 7 day 1. Samples came from an open-label, multicenter, first-in-human phase I dose-escalation trial of ivuxolimab. The trial enrolled adults with locally advanced or metastatic head and neck squamous cell, hepatocellular, melanoma or renal cell carcinoma. Before TCR sequencing, CD4+ T cells and CD8+ T cells from peripheral blood were sorted into separate populations. To sequence the TCRbeta CDR3 region, genomic DNA was isolated from the sorted cells. TCRbeta CDR3 regions were sequenced using the immunoSEQ Assay. This is the immuneACCESS table as TCRdb keeps it, with only in-frame sequences that have V and J called. A part of the clones is gone; compared with another copy, unresolved V genes explain less than half, and the rest is unexplained. Recorded for this sample are 60,000 to 90,000 clones; about four fifths of them occurred a single time. The ten most abundant clones make up 0.4% to 0.5% of the sample.

The CDR3 contains 16 residues, cysteine and phenylalanine counted. The DNA shown is the 48-base CDR3, in frame from base 1. CDR1 is given as SGHKS and CDR2 as YYEKEE, both from the germline V gene (reference sequence). The junction shows trimming of 3 bases on V and 1 base on J, plus 16 bases between the germline ends. Material: CD4+ or CD8+ T cells sorted from blood, obtained in a trial of the OX40 agonist ivuxolimab. In this chain, TRBV5-5 is recombined with TRBJ1-1; perhaps TRBD1 is the D gene, with 6 bases matching. The clonotype was recovered from an adult with an advanced solid tumor such as melanoma, head and neck, liver or kidney cancer. The CDR3 region: CASSSFSQGGNTEAFF. The DNA is TGTGCCAGCAGCTCATTTTCACAGGGTGGGAACACTGAAGCTTTCTTT.